What follows describes a single TCR beta chain. At one end, the junction sequence differs from germline, possibly due to a read error. This record comes from a study of blood T cells in healthy people across ages. The study recruited healthy Caucasian donors from Russia who were aged about 6 to 95. This CDR3 is 11 amino acids long. Germline lookup yields CDR1 MNHNS and CDR2 SASEGT. Using a J-beta primer mix together with a sample-barcoded 5' primer, a second PCR was run for roughly 7 to 11 cycles. In TCRdb, the 5' RACE reads were re-called with MiXCR into one record per CDR3 protein. Found here are over 500,000 distinct CDR3 sequences, around 50% of them singletons; the top ten hold approximately 13%.

The chain has TRBV6-1 and TRBJ2-7; the D is unclear. Gene TRBJ2-5 matches the end of the DNA better, so the J call may be wrong. What was sequenced was blood. This sequence was found in a woman aged 80 or over in good health. The CDR3 loop reads CASAAQGTQYF. DNA of the CDR3: TGTGCCAGCGCAGCCCAAGGGACCCAGTACTTC.